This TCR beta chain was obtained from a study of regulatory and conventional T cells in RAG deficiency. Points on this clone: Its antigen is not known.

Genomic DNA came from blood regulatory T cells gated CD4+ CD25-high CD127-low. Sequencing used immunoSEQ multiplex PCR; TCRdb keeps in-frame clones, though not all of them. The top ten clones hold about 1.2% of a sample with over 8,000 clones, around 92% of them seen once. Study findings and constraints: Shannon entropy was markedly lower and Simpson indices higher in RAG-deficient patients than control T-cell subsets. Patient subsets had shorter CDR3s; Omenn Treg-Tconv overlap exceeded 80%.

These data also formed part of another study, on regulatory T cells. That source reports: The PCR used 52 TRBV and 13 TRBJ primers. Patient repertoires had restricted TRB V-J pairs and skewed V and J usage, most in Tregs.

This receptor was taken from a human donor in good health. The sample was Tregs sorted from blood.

CDR3 DNA sequence: TGTGCCAGCTCCCCAAGCGAGCAGTACTTC. It is translated as CASSPSEQYF. The chain carries TRBV18 and TRBJ2-7, with D unclear. CDR1 is KGHSH, CDR2 LQKENI, per germline. This CDR3 is built from 10 residues. Trimming took 6 bases from V and 6 from J, leaving 6 bases between them.